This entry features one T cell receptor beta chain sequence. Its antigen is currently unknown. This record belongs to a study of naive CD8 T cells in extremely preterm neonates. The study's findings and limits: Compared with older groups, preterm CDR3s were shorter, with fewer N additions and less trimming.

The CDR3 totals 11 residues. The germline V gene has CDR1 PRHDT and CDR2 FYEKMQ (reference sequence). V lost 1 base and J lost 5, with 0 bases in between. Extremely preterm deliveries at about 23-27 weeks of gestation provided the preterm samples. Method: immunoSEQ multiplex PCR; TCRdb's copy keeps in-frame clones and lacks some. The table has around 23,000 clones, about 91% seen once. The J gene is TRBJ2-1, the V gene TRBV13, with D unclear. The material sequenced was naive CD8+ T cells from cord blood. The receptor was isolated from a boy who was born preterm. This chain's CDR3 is CASSLDNEQFF. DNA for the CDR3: TGTGCCAGCAGCTTAGACAATGAGCAGTTCTTC. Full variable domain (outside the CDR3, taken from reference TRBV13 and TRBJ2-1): AAGVIQSPRHLIKEKRETATLKCYPIPRHDTVYWYQQGPGQDPQFLISFYEKMQSDKGSIPDRFSAQQFSDYHSELNMSSLELGDSALYFCASSLDNEQFFGPGTRLTVL.